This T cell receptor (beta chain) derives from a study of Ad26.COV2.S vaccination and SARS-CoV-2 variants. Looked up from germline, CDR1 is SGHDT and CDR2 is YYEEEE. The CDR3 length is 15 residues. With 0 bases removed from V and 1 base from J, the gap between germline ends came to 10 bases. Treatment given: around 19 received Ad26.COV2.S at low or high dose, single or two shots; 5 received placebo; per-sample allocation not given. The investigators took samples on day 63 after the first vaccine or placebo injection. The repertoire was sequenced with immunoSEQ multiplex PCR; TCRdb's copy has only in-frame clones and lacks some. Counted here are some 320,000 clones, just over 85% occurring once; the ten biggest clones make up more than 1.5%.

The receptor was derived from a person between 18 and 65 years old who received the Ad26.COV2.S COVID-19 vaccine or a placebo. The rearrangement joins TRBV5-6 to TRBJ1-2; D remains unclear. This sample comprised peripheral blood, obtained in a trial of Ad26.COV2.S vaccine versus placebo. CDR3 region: CASSLVSQSNYGYTF. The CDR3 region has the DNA TGTGCCAGCAGCTTGGTCTCGCAGAGTAACTATGGCTACACCTTC.